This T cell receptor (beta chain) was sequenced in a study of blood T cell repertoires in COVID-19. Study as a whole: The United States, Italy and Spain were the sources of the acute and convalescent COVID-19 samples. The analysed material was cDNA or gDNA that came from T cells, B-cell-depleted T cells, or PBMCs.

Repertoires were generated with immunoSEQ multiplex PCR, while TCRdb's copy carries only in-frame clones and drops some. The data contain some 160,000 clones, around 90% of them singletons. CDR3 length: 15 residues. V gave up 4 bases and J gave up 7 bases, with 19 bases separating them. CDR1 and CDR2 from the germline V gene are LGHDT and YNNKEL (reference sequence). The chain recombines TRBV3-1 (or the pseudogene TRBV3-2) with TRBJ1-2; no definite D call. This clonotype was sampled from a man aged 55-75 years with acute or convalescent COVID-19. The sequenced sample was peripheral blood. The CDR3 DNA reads TGTGCCAGCAGCCTAACGCGGGGAGTCGCGGGTGGCTACACCTTC. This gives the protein CASSLTRGVAGGYTF.